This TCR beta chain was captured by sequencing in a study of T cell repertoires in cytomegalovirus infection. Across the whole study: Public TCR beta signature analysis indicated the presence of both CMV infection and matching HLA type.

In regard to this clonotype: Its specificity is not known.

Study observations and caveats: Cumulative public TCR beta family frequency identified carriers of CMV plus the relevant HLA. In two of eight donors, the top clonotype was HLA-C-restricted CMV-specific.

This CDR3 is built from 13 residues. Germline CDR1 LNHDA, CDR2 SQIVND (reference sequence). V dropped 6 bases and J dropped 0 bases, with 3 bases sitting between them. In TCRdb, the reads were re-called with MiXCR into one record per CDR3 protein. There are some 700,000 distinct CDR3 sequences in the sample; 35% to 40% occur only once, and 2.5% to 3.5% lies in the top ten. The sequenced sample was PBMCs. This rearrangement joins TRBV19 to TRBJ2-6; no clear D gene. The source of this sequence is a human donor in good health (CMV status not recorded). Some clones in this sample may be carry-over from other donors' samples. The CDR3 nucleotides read TGTGCCAGTAGGTTCTCTGGGGCCAACGTCCTGACTTTC. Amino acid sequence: CASRFSGANVLTF.